The 7 T cell receptor beta chains in this list originate from one sample, sequenced in a study of cytomegalovirus exposure and HLA in healthy donors. PCR was performed using 60 Vbeta and 13 Jbeta primers. Only in-frame clones appear in the TCRdb table, and some are missing; sequencing was by immunoSEQ multiplex PCR. This repertoire shows about 160,000 clones, more than 80% found once; its top ten account for less than 3%. The material sequenced was PBMCs. The receptors here all came from a male donor in good health and CMV-seronegative.

The chain has TRBV11-3 and TRBJ2-7; 8 bases are shared with TRBD2. The CDR3 length is 14 residues. Germline values: CDR1 SGHNT, CDR2 YENEEA. V trimming: 5 bases; J trimming: 3 bases; junction bases outside the gene matches: 6. CDR3 protein: CASSATSASYEQYF. The CDR3 DNA is TGTGCCAGCAGCGCGACTAGCGCCAGCTACGAGCAGTACTTC.

The CDR3 reads CAWSLDRGNTIYF. The CDR3 region has the DNA TGTGCCTGGAGCCTAGACCGTGGAAACACCATATATTTT. The chain joins TRBV30 to TRBJ1-3, with D uncertain. This CDR3 region has 13 residues. Germline V gene lookup returns CDR1 GTSNPN and CDR2 SVGIG (reference sequence). V lost 3 bases and J lost 3, with 9 bases in between.

V gene TRBV6-6 combines with J gene TRBJ2-3; unclear D gene. The CDR3 runs 14 residues. Trimming pared 0 bases from V and 4 bases from J, leaving 8 bases between. CDR1 and CDR2 from the germline V gene are MNHNY and SVGAGI (reference sequence). The CDR3 here is CASSYSRGADTQYF. The CDR3 DNA is TGTGCCAGCAGTTACTCGAGAGGAGCAGATACGCAGTATTTT.

This clone was observed a few times. The chain combines TRBV5-4 with TRBJ2-3, with 10 bases fitting TRBD2. The germline gives CDR1 SGHNT, CDR2 YYREEE (reference sequence). The CDR3 has 17 residues. The V segment lost 4 bases and the J segment 3 bases; nucleotides outside the gene matches: 11. The DNA of the CDR3 is TGTGCCAGCAGCCCCAGGACTAGCGGAGGGGGTACAGATACGCAGTATTTT. Protein product: CASSPRTSGGGTDTQYF.

The genes are TRBV25-1 and TRBJ2-1; D perhaps matches TRBD2 (7 bases). This CDR3 has 13 amino acids. The V gene's germline CDR1 is MGHDK and CDR2 SYGVNS. V was pared by 7 bases and J by 6 bases, with 13 bases between. DNA for the CDR3: TGTGCCAGCACAAGGGGGGGACGCAATGAGCAGTTCTTC. As protein: CASTRGGRNEQFF.

J is TRBJ2-5 and V is TRBV5-4, with 10 bases lining up with TRBD2. CDR3 length equals 15 residues. V lost 4 bases and J lost 5; bases outside the gene matches: 8. Germline V gene lookup returns CDR1 SGHNT and CDR2 YYREEE (reference sequence). The CDR3 DNA follows: TGTGCCAGCAGCCTAGCGGGGGCCGGGGGGGAGACCCAGTACTTC. Its translation is CASSLAGAGGETQYF.

The V call is TRBV28, the J call TRBJ1-2; no definite D call. The CDR3 length is 15 residues. The germline V gene has CDR1 MDHEN and CDR2 SYDVKM. V lost 4 bases and J lost 0, with 12 bases in between. DNA for the CDR3: TGTGCCAGCAGTTCGCCTCGCCGAGCTAACTATGGCTACACCTTC. It translates to CASSSPRRANYGYTF.